One and the same sample provided the 25 T cell receptor beta chains below, sequenced in a study of regulatory T cells in long-lasting Graves disease. Both iRepertoire HTBI primers and Arm-PCR of CDR3 regions were used to build the TCR beta libraries. TCRdb itself ran the multiplex PCR reads through MiXCR, one entry per CDR3 protein. The table records about 290,000 distinct CDR3 sequences, more than 20% of them present only once. The sample's time point: persistent/refractory GD, antithyroid drugs over 5 years with positive TRAb. The TCR library was made from RNA that had been extracted from PBMCs in TRIzol. The material sequenced was peripheral blood mononuclear cells (PBMCs), taken when the disease was refractory, from a patient treated with antithyroid drugs. The receptors come from a female donor with Graves disease.

About this clonotype itself: At one end the junction does not follow the germline gene, possibly because of a read error. V usage is TRBV5-1 and J usage is TRBJ2-5; tentative D call: TRBD2 (6 bases). Germline values: CDR1 SGHRS, CDR2 YFSETQ. The CDR3 has 17 amino acids. The CDR3 DNA sequence: TGCACCAGCAGACCAGTTTCTGGGGGGTGGTCCCAAGAGACCCAGTACTTC. Translation gives CTSRPVSGGWSQETQYF.

The chain links TRBV29-1 to TRBJ2-1, with D possibly being TRBD1 (5 bases). There are 10 residues in the CDR3. Trimming pared 7 bases from V and 10 bases from J, leaving 11 bases between. CDR1 SQVTM and CDR2 ANQGSEA come from the germline V gene. DNA of the CDR3: TGCAGCGGCGAACAGGAAGAGCAGTTCTTC. Translation gives CSGEQEEQFF.

This clonotype was seen ten or more times. The rearrangement uses TRBV3-1 and TRBJ1-2; D ambiguous. The germline V gene has CDR1 LGHDT and CDR2 YNNKEL (reference sequence). V lost 2 bases and J lost 2, with 12 bases in between. The CDR3 spans 15 residues. In nucleotides, the CDR3 is TGTGCCAGCAGCCAAATGCCGGGGAAAAACTATGGCTACACCTTC. It codes for CASSQMPGKNYGYTF. The full variable domain, rest sourced from reference TRBV3-1 and TRBJ1-2, is DTAVSQTPKYLVTQMGNDKSIKCEQNLGHDTMYWYKQDSKKFLKIMFSYNNKELIINETVPNRFSPKSPDKAHLNLHINSLELGDSAVYFCASSQMPGKNYGYTFGSGTRLTVV.

This chain uses TRBV9 with TRBJ1-6; D gene uncertain. The germline V and J ends were trimmed by 0 bases and 2 bases, with 12 bases remaining between them. The germline gives CDR1 SGDLS, CDR2 YYNGEE. The length of the CDR3 is 17 residues. The chain's CDR3 is CASSVASQSAYNSPLHF. CDR3 in DNA: TGTGCCAGCAGCGTAGCTTCGCAGAGCGCCTATAATTCACCCCTCCACTTT.

The sample holds a few counts of this clonotype. This chain connects TRBV6-1 to TRBJ2-7, with TRBD1 identical over 7 bases. The ends lost 5 bases at V and 4 bases at J; junction bases unmatched: 14. The germline CDR1 and CDR2 sequences are MNHNS and SASEGT. The CDR3 covers 16 residues. Written as DNA, the CDR3 is TGTGCCAGCAGTCGAACCTGGGACAGACTCCCTTACGAGCAGTACTTC. Residues: CASSRTWDRLPYEQYF.

This clonotype was counted at least ten times. V gene TRBV28 combines with J gene TRBJ2-5; 7 bases agree with TRBD1. The trim removed 2 bases at V and 5 bases at J, leaving 14 bases unmatched. The CDR3 is made up of 17 amino acids. Germline CDR1 and CDR2: MDHEN and SYDVKM. The CDR3 coding sequence is TGTGCCAGCAGTTTACCCCCCGGGACAGACAATTGGGAGACCCAGTACTTC. Translating it yields CASSLPPGTDNWETQYF.

The V call is TRBV20-1, the J call TRBJ2-1; 13 nucleotides agree with TRBD2. The CDR3 has 14 residues. Germline-derived CDR1 and CDR2 are DFQATT and SNEGSKA (reference sequence). Unmatched junction bases numbered 4, after V lost 7 bases and J lost 4 bases. The CDR3 DNA is TGCAGTGTGACGACTAGCGGGAGGTACAATGAGCAGTTCTTC. Amino acid sequence: CSVTTSGRYNEQFF.

This clonotype occurred many times. The J gene is TRBJ1-5, the V gene TRBV5-8, with D uncertain. Deletions cut 1 base from V and 4 bases from J, with 9 bases between. CDR1 SGHTS and CDR2 YDEGEE come from the germline V gene. This CDR3 is 14 amino acids long. Here the CDR3 reads CASSLIGPNQPQHF. The CDR3 DNA is TGTGCCAGCAGCTTGATTGGTCCTAATCAGCCCCAGCATTTT.

The chain joins TRBV4-3 to TRBJ2-7, with D tentatively TRBD2 (5 bases). Trimming removed 0 bases from V and 5 bases from J, with 11 bases in between. The CDR3 is 14 residues long. Germline V CDR1 and CDR2: LGHNA, YSLEER. The CDR3 nucleotides read TGCGCCAGCAGCCAAGATCGTCTAGCCAACGAGCAGTACTTC. Translation: CASSQDRLANEQYF.

This clonotype has ten or more counts. This chain connects TRBV28 to TRBJ1-1; possible D gene TRBD1, 5 bases. This CDR3 comprises 14 residues. Trimming removed 2 bases from V and 7 bases from J, with 14 bases in between. CDR1 and CDR2 (germline): MDHEN, SYDVKM. DNA for the CDR3: TGTGCCAGCAGTTTAAGGTCGGGGCCGCGTGAAGCTTTCTTT. Translating gives CASSLRSGPREAFF.

This clonotype was seen only a few times. The genes are TRBV20-1 and TRBJ1-5; TRBD1 matches 11 bases. V dropped 6 bases and J dropped 6; count of bases not matched to a gene: 10. This CDR3 is 15 amino acids long. Per the germline V gene, CDR1 is DFQATT and CDR2 is SNEGSKA (reference sequence). Here the CDR3 DNA reads TGCAGTGCCAATCGAGGGACAGGGGGGGGTCAGCCCCAGCATTTT. The encoded protein is CSANRGTGGGQPQHF.

The chain employs TRBV7-8 and TRBJ2-2; TRBD2 matches at 12 bases. The CDR3 consists of 19 residues. Germline CDR1 is SGHVS and CDR2 is FQNEAQ. V lost 4 bases, J lost 2 bases, and 11 bases stayed unmatched. As DNA, the CDR3 is TGTGCCAGCAGCTCCGATCCGAGACTAGCGGGGGTAAACACCGGGGAGCTGTTTTTT. Translated, it gives CASSSDPRLAGVNTGELFF.

This clonotype was detected only a few times. The chain employs TRBV27 and TRBJ2-1, with 7 bases matching TRBD1. Germline V gene lookup returns CDR1 MNHEY and CDR2 SMNVEV (reference sequence). J gave up 0 bases and V 2 bases, and 1 base lay outside the gene matches. This CDR3 has 15 amino acids. The CDR3 reads CASSLRDSSYNEQFF. The CDR3 bases are TGTGCCAGCAGTTTACGGGACAGCTCCTACAATGAGCAGTTCTTC.

This clonotype was seen at least ten times. CDR3 region: CSANRGRRETQYF. As DNA, the CDR3 is TGCAGTGCTAACAGGGGGCGCAGGGAGACCCAGTACTTC. The chain uses TRBV20-1 and TRBJ2-5; 9 bases agree with TRBD1. CDR1 and CDR2 (germline): DFQATT, SNEGSKA (reference sequence). The CDR3 runs 13 residues. V shed 4 bases and J 5 bases; nucleotides not matched to a gene: 5.

With respect to this clonotype: A read error may account for a junction end that differs from germline. This rearrangement joins TRBV10-3 to TRBJ2-7; 10 positions match TRBD2. The CDR3 has 13 residues. Germline CDR1 ENHRY, CDR2 SYGVKD. The chain's CDR3 is CAIKSGGGDERYF. In nucleotides, the CDR3 is TGTGCCATCAAGAGCGGGGGGGGCGACGAGCGGTACTTC.

The chain joins TRBV5-1 to TRBJ2-5, with TRBD2 matching 8 bases. CDR3 length: 15 amino acids. Germline loops: CDR1 SGHRS, CDR2 YFSETQ. V was clipped by 5 bases and J by 5 bases; unmatched bases: 11. CDR3 nucleotide sequence: TGCGCCAGCAGAAGAGCGGGAGTTTCGGGTGAGACCCAGTACTTC. Translated: CASRRAGVSGETQYF.

This clonotype was recorded many times. The rearrangement uses TRBV28 and TRBJ2-7; D possibly corresponds to TRBD2 (5 bases). The CDR3 totals 10 residues. Germline V gene lookup returns CDR1 MDHEN and CDR2 SYDVKM. V dropped 6 bases and J dropped 8 bases, with 8 bases sitting between them. The CDR3 region has the DNA TGTGCCAGCAGCCGGGAACAGCAGTACTTC. The encoded protein is CASSREQQYF.

This sequence joins TRBV18 and TRBJ1-5, with a possible D match to TRBD1 (6 bases). Germline values: CDR1 KGHSH, CDR2 LQKENI. The CDR3 covers 15 residues. V was trimmed by 6 bases and J by 3 bases, leaving 15 bases between them. CDR3 sequence: CASSPTGLDNQPQHF. CDR3 nucleotides: TGTGCCAGCTCGCCTACAGGGCTTGACAATCAGCCCCAGCATTTT. Full variable domain (outside the CDR3, taken from reference TRBV18 and TRBJ1-5): NAGVMQNPRHLVRRRGQEARLRCSPMKGHSHVYWYRQLPEEGLKFMVYLQKENIIDESGMPKERFSAEFPKEGPSILRIQQVVRGDSAAYFCASSPTGLDNQPQHFGDGTRLSIL.

This clonotype was counted many times. In DNA, the CDR3 is TGTGCCAGCAGCTTAGTGAGTAGCGGGGGCGGTATCTACAATGAGCAGTTCTTC. Translating gives CASSLVSSGGGIYNEQFF. This sequence joins TRBV7-2 and TRBJ2-1; TRBD2 aligns across 9 bases. V was pared by 1 base and J by 3 bases, with 10 bases of the junction left unmatched. The CDR3 runs to 18 residues. The V gene's germline CDR1 is SGHTA and CDR2 FQGNSA.

A word on this clonotype: A far bigger clonotype differs at one base, so this is likely a read error. The gene calls are TRBV12-3 or TRBV12-4 and TRBJ2-7, with D uncertain. CDR3 size: 11 residues. CDR3 in amino acids: CASSYGYGQYF. CDR3 sequence (DNA): TGTGCCAGCAGTTACGGTTACGGGCAGTACTTC.

In its sample, this clonotype was seen a few times. The rearrangement links TRBV5-5 to TRBJ1-1; D is undetermined. The CDR3 is 15 amino acids. Germline-derived CDR1 and CDR2 are SGHKS and YYEKEE (reference sequence). The ends were cut back, 1 base at V and 3 bases at J, with 13 bases in the middle. The CDR3 reads CASSLRASVDTEAFF. The CDR3 bases are TGTGCCAGCAGCTTGCGCGCTAGCGTGGACACTGAAGCTTTCTTT.

This clonotype was counted only a few times. The chain combines TRBV6-1 with TRBJ1-5; TRBD1 might be the D (5 bases). V shed 6 bases and J shed 7 bases, with 19 bases lying between them. The CDR3 has 15 residues. Germline CDR1 is MNHNS and CDR2 is SASEGT. In nucleotides, the CDR3 is TGTGCCAGCAGCCCTAGGGGCGCTTTTGACCAGCCCCAGCATTTT. This gives the protein CASSPRGAFDQPQHF.

This clonotype was seen a handful of times. V and J are TRBV10-3 and TRBJ2-5, with TRBD2 matching over 10 bases. There are 16 residues in the CDR3. The germline CDR1 and CDR2 sequences are ENHRY and SYGVKD. With 5 bases clipped from V and 5 bases from J, the junction kept 11 bases outside the gene matches. CDR3 coding DNA: TGTGCCATCAGTCAACAGCGGGAGGGCCCCAGGGAGACCCAGTACTTC. The encoded protein is CAISQQREGPRETQYF.

A few counts support this clonotype. The rearrangement joins TRBV5-1 to TRBJ2-7; 9 bases are shared with TRBD2. The V segment lost 0 bases and the J segment 2 bases; nucleotides outside the gene matches: 6. Per the germline V gene, CDR1 is SGHRS and CDR2 is YFSETQ. This CDR3 comprises 16 residues. The CDR3 nucleotides read TGCGCCAGCAGCTTGGGTCGACTAGCGGACCCCTACGAGCAGTACTTC. The encoded protein is CASSLGRLADPYEQYF.

This clonotype was detected only a few times. This chain connects TRBV18 to TRBJ2-2; D not resolved. The germline gives CDR1 KGHSH, CDR2 LQKENI. There are 15 residues in the CDR3. Trimming took 2 bases from V and 6 from J, leaving 13 bases between them. The CDR3 here is CASSPTAGKAGELFF. CDR3 bases: TGTGCCAGCTCACCAACGGCAGGAAAGGCCGGGGAGCTGTTTTTT.